The source of this T cell receptor beta chain is a study of blood T cells in healthy people across ages. Study-wide context: For every two T cells, template switching captured about one barcoded beta molecule.

A J-beta primer mix and a sample-barcoded 5' primer were used in a second PCR of roughly 6 to 11 cycles. Via MiXCR, TCRdb re-called the 5' RACE reads, giving one row per CDR3 protein. The table has 700,000 to 950,000 distinct CDR3 sequences, roughly 64% seen once; the top ten hold 22%. Germline V gene sequence: CDR1 SGHTA, CDR2 FQGNSA. With 1 base removed from V and 4 bases from J, the gap between germline ends came to 19 bases. The CDR3 is 17 residues long. This chain uses TRBV7-2 with TRBJ2-5, with a tentative D call TRBD2 (5 bases). The source of this sequence is a man aged 30 to 45 in good health. The sample consisted of blood. The CDR3 DNA reads as TGTGCCAGCAGCTTAGAACTCTTTGGACGGGATAGAGAGACCCAGTACTTC. This codes for CASSLELFGRDRETQYF.